The 15 T cell receptor beta chains reported below all come from one sample, sequenced in a study of blood T cells in healthy people across ages. With a J-beta primer mix and a sample-barcoded 5' primer, a second PCR ran about 7 to 12 cycles. TCRdb re-called the 5' RACE reads through MiXCR, storing one row per CDR3 protein. The sample lists hundreds of thousands of distinct CDR3 sequences; roughly 40% were seen once. Sequencing was done on a sample of blood. Every receptor here comes from a man aged 18 to 29 in good health.

CDR3 nucleotide sequence: TGTGCCAGCAGTCAGGCCCTCAGCGGGACAGATACGCAGTATTTT. Translated: CASSQALSGTDTQYF. The chain uses TRBV7-2 and TRBJ2-3; D possibly corresponds to TRBD2 (6 bases). V shed 6 bases and J shed 3 bases, with 16 bases lying between them. In germline, CDR1 is SGHTA, CDR2 FQGNSA. The CDR3 runs to 15 residues.

This clonotype was found many times. The chain links TRBV6-2 or TRBV6-3 to TRBJ1-5; 9 bases map to TRBD1. Germline CDR1 reads MNHEY; CDR2 reads SVGEGT. V shed 6 bases and J 2 bases; nucleotides not matched to a gene: 8. The CDR3 length is 16 residues. The CDR3 region has the DNA TGTGCCAGCAGGATAACAGGGGGCTCGGGCAATCAGCCCCAGCATTTT. Amino acids: CASRITGGSGNQPQHF.

The chain recombines TRBV4-1 with TRBJ2-1; TRBD2 aligns across 10 bases. The V segment lost 2 bases and the J segment 4 bases; nucleotides outside the gene matches: 5. Germline V gene sequence: CDR1 MGHRA, CDR2 YSYEKL. The CDR3 runs to 16 residues. CDR3 residues: CASSQWERGGYNEQFF. The CDR3 bases are TGCGCCAGCAGCCAATGGGAGCGGGGGGGTTACAATGAGCAGTTCTTC.

This chain joins TRBV3-1 and TRBJ2-2, with D perhaps TRBD1 or TRBD2 (6 bases each). Trimming shortened V by 0 bases and J by 3 bases, and 17 bases separated the two germline ends. This CDR3 comprises 18 residues. Germline V gene data show CDR1 as LGHDT and CDR2 as YNNKEL (reference sequence). For the CDR3, the DNA is TGTGCCAGCAGCCAAGATCAATGGAGGGACACCTACACCGGGGAGCTGTTTTTT. As protein: CASSQDQWRDTYTGELFF.

Regarding this clonotype: A much larger clone is a single base away; this may be a read error. V is TRBV7-2 and J is TRBJ2-1, with D possibly TRBD1 on 6 matching bases. V was trimmed by 1 base and J by 10 bases, leaving 17 bases between them. The CDR3 extends over 15 amino acids. Germline loops: CDR1 SGHTA, CDR2 FQGNSA. The chain's CDR3 is CASSLDRGMSNEQFF. For the CDR3, the DNA is TGTGCCAGCAGCTTAGATAGGGGGATGTCTAACGAGCAGTTCTTC.

This clonotype was seen at least ten times. V and J are TRBV6-5 and TRBJ2-3; 8 bases fit TRBD2. The trim removed 6 bases at V and 2 bases at J, leaving 4 bases unmatched. CDR3 length equals 14 residues. Germline values: CDR1 MNHEY, CDR2 SVGAGI. CDR3 region: CASSGGGYTDTQYF. The CDR3 nucleotides read TGTGCCAGCAGCGGGGGGGGCTACACAGATACGCAGTATTTT.

The gene calls are TRBV7-6 and TRBJ2-7; D might be TRBD1 (6 bases). Trimming cost V 5 bases and J 5 bases, with 16 bases left between them. The CDR3 totals 14 residues. Germline V lookup: CDR1 SGHVS, CDR2 FNYEAQ. CDR3 sequence: CASSVRTAGDEQYF. Written as DNA, the CDR3 is TGTGCCAGCAGCGTAAGGACCGCAGGGGACGAGCAGTACTTC.

With respect to this clonotype: Here the CDR3 omits its conserved ending phenylalanine or tryptophan, so a read error is the likely source. The chain links TRBV6-5 to TRBJ2-3; tentatively, D is TRBD2 (5 bases). The germline V and J ends were trimmed by 4 bases and 0 bases, with 14 bases remaining between them. Germline V gene lookup returns CDR1 MNHEY and CDR2 SVGAGI. This CDR3 comprises 16 residues. The CDR3 nucleotides are TGTGCCAGCAGTTTCGACTACACCCATAGCACAGATACGCAGTATTCT. This sequence encodes CASSFDYTHSTDTQYS.

The V gene is TRBV5-1, the J gene TRBJ1-2; the D gene is possibly TRBD1 (5 bases). Germline V gene sequence: CDR1 SGHRS, CDR2 YFSETQ. V was trimmed by 6 bases and J by 4 bases, leaving 16 bases between them. The length of the CDR3 is 14 residues. The CDR3 region is CASNTGGGTYGYTF. The CDR3, as DNA: TGCGCCAGCAACACTGGAGGTGGGACCTATGGCTACACCTTC.

V and J are TRBV6-5 and TRBJ2-1; D might be TRBD1 or TRBD2, each matching 5 bases. V lost 5 bases, J lost 13 bases, and 21 bases lay in between. The CDR3 has 14 residues. Germline-derived CDR1 and CDR2 are MNHEY and SVGAGI. The CDR3 DNA follows: TGTGCCAGCAGTAGTCCTCCAGGGCCGGGGACCCAGTTCTTC. It is translated as CASSSPPGPGTQFF.

This sequence joins TRBV5-1 and TRBJ1-2; possibly TRBD1 for D (5 bases). V was cut by 1 base and J by 8 bases, with 18 bases left in between. This CDR3 contains 15 residues. In germline, CDR1 is SGHRS, CDR2 YFSETQ. The CDR3 protein is CASSLLATTGVGYTF. The CDR3 coding sequence is TGCGCCAGCAGCTTGTTGGCCACCACGGGGGTCGGCTACACCTTC.

In its sample, this clonotype was seen a few times. V and J are TRBV12-5 and TRBJ2-5, with a weak D call TRBD2 (7 bases). The CDR3 runs to 18 residues. The V and J ends lost 6 bases and 11 bases respectively, with 34 bases between them. CDR1 and CDR2 from the germline V gene are LGHNT and FRNRAP. For the CDR3, the DNA is TGTGCTAGTGGCCCACCTCCAGGGAGGGGGGACCATTACAATGAGCAGTACTTC. It codes for CASGPPPGRGDHYNEQYF.

The chain is built from TRBV5-1 and TRBJ2-7; D gene ambiguous. The CDR3 is 13 residues long. The V end was cut by 5 bases, the J end by 0 bases, with 9 bases between. Germline loops: CDR1 SGHRS, CDR2 YFSETQ. CDR3 region: CASRGRNSYEQYF. CDR3 bases: TGCGCCAGCAGAGGACGGAACTCCTACGAGCAGTACTTC.

The J gene is TRBJ2-7, the V gene TRBV27, with TRBD1 identical over 10 bases. Near its end, the DNA agrees better with TRBJ2-5, so the J call may be wrong. From germline, CDR1 is MNHEY and CDR2 SMNVEV (reference sequence). The CDR3 spans 16 residues. CDR3 residues: CASSSIGQGVQETQYF. The CDR3 nucleotides read TGTGCCAGCAGTTCTATCGGACAGGGGGTGCAGGAGACCCAGTACTTC.

This clonotype occurred many times. This chain connects TRBV10-3 to TRBJ1-6, with TRBD1 matching 7 bases. This CDR3 has 15 residues. V gave up 1 base and J gave up 6 bases; unmatched junction bases: 3. Germline CDR1 is ENHRY and CDR2 is SYGVKD. CDR3 in DNA: TGTGCCATCAGTGAGTTGAACAGGGGTAATTCACCCCTCCACTTT. The encoded protein is CAISELNRGNSPLHF.